Following are 3 T cell receptor beta chains from one sample sequenced in a study of cytomegalovirus exposure and HLA in healthy donors. The PCR had 60 Vbeta and 13 Jbeta primers. This table comes from immunoSEQ multiplex PCR, and its TCRdb copy is limited to in-frame clones, with some not included. The table lists around 94,000 clones, 65% to 85% of them singletons. The sequencing sample was made of PBMCs. Receptor source: a woman between 55 and 75 years old in good health and CMV-seropositive.

This clone was detected a few times. The chain uses TRBV7-8 and TRBJ2-1, with TRBD1 matching over 10 bases. The CDR3 is 14 residues long. Germline lookup yields CDR1 SGHVS and CDR2 FQNEAQ. Trimming removed 6 bases from V and 3 bases from J; junction bases left unmatched: 2. The DNA of the CDR3 is TGTGCCAGCAGGGGACAGGGGATCTACAATGAGCAGTTCTTC. This translates into CASRGQGIYNEQFF.

The genes are TRBV7-2 and TRBJ1-1, with D perhaps matching TRBD1 (6 bases). The CDR3 length is 16 residues. Germline values: CDR1 SGHTA, CDR2 FQGNSA. Trimming removed 5 bases from V and 6 bases from J, with 22 bases in between. CDR3: CASSRRGGAGVAEAFF. CDR3 DNA sequence: TGTGCCAGCAGCCGACGGGGGGGCGCGGGGGTTGCTGAAGCTTTCTTT.

The CDR3 region is CASSLRGGQGETQYF. The CDR3 nucleotides are TGTGCCAGCAGCTTAAGAGGGGGACAGGGAGAGACCCAGTACTTC. The genes are TRBV7-3 and TRBJ2-5; 9 bases line up with TRBD1. V shed 1 base, J shed 4 bases, and the junction held 4 bases outside the gene matches. CDR3 length: 15 amino acids. The germline V gene encodes CDR1 SGHTA and CDR2 FQGTGA.